These 5 T cell receptor beta chains originate from one sample sequenced in a study of spatial heterogeneity in lung cancer. TCRdb reprocessed the 5' RACE reads via MiXCR and lists one record per CDR3 protein. The sample shows nearly 80,000 distinct CDR3 sequences, under 8.5% of them seen only once. Time point indicated: sample taken at primary tumor resection. This material consisted of PBMCs, taken at surgery. The origin of the receptors is a male donor with early-stage non-small cell lung cancer.

The chain joins TRBV10-3 to TRBJ2-5; either TRBD1 or TRBD2 may fit D (5 bases each). V was cut by 4 bases and J by 3 bases, with 12 bases left in between. CDR1 ENHRY and CDR2 SYGVKD come from the germline V gene. This CDR3 has 14 amino acids. The CDR3, as DNA: TGTGCCATCAGTGGTGGGACGCCCGAAGAGACCCAGTACTTC. This gives the protein CAISGGTPEETQYF.

J is TRBJ2-2 and V is TRBV5-1; D gene unclear. Trimming removed 0 bases at V and 6 bases at J, with 15 bases between. Germline V gene lookup returns CDR1 SGHRS and CDR2 YFSETQ. CDR3 size: 16 residues. The CDR3 loop is CASSLGSGSNAGELFF. CDR3 coding DNA: TGCGCCAGCAGCTTGGGGTCCGGGTCAAACGCCGGGGAGCTGTTTTTT.

The table lists this clonotype with a few counts. The chain links TRBV7-8 to TRBJ1-1; tentatively, D is TRBD1 (5 bases). CDR3 length: 14 amino acids. The V end lost 2 bases, the J end lost 2 bases, and 9 bases lay between the germline ends. From germline, CDR1 is SGHVS and CDR2 FQNEAQ. Here the CDR3 reads CASSLMGDNTEAFF. As DNA, the CDR3 is TGTGCCAGCAGCTTAATGGGGGACAACACTGAAGCTTTCTTT. Full variable domain (outside the CDR3, taken from reference TRBV7-8 and TRBJ1-1): GAGVSQSPRYKVAKRGQDVALRCDPISGHVSLFWYQQALGQGPEFLTYFQNEAQLDKSGLPSDRFFAERPEGSVSTLKIQRTQQEDSAVYLCASSLMGDNTEAFFGQGTRLTVV.

This clonotype was observed many times. The J gene is TRBJ2-1, the V gene TRBV6-2 or TRBV6-3; possible D gene TRBD2, 5 bases. Trimming stripped 8 bases from V and 2 bases from J, with 13 bases between. CDR3 length: 14 amino acids. Germline V gene sequence: CDR1 MNHEY, CDR2 SVGEGT. This CDR3 reads CASLVDSAYNEQFF. CDR3 coding DNA: TGTGCCAGCCTCGTGGACTCGGCCTACAATGAGCAGTTCTTC.

The sample holds a few counts of this clonotype. The chain recombines TRBV20-1 with TRBJ2-2; TRBD1 or TRBD2 may be the D gene (6 bases each). V was pared by 6 bases and J by 1 base, with 24 bases between. The CDR3 runs 18 residues. Germline V gene data show CDR1 as DFQATT and CDR2 as SNEGSKA (reference sequence). CDR3 loop: CSARAGHRVGVNTGELFF. In DNA form, the CDR3 reads TGCAGTGCAAGGGCGGGACACAGGGTCGGAGTGAACACCGGGGAGCTGTTTTTT.